This T cell receptor beta chain appears in the sequencing data of a study of blood T cell repertoires in COVID-19. Original processing notes: The authors estimated nucleated cell counts from reference gene primer amplification. TCRdb's copy holds only in-frame clones and misses some; the assay was immunoSEQ multiplex PCR. V, J and clone size are taken as reported in that table, and D and trimming were inferred from the DNA itself. The sample yields nearly 100,000 clones, 75% to 90% seen once. Germline CDR1 reads LNHDA; CDR2 reads SQIVND (reference sequence). The ends were cut back, 7 bases at V and 0 bases at J, with 16 bases in the middle. The CDR3 length is 15 residues.

The origin of this receptor is a man older than 75 with acute or convalescent COVID-19. The specimen was peripheral blood. The V and J genes are TRBV19 and TRBJ2-7; TRBD2 might be the D (7 bases). The CDR3: CASKLGRGNSYEQYF. The CDR3, as DNA: TGTGCCAGTAAATTAGGGAGGGGGAACTCCTACGAGCAGTACTTC.